The 21 T cell receptor beta chains in this list originate from one sample, sequenced in a study of OX40 agonist ivuxolimab in advanced cancers. Sequencing was performed with immunoSEQ multiplex PCR; in TCRdb, only in-frame clones are kept and a portion is missing. The sample contains about 43,000 clones, approximately 86% of which appear only once. The specimen comprised CD4+ or CD8+ T cells sorted from blood, sampled in a trial of the OX40 agonist ivuxolimab. These TCRs come from an adult with an advanced solid tumor such as melanoma, head and neck, liver or kidney cancer.

The rearrangement links TRBV7-8 to TRBJ2-5, with 9 bases identical to TRBD2. The CDR3 contains 16 residues. The germline gives CDR1 SGHVS, CDR2 FQNEAQ. The junction had 7 bases not matched to a gene; V was cut back by 2 bases and J by 3 bases. The CDR3 DNA follows: TGTGCCAGCAGCTTACCTTTGCGGGGGGGTAAAGAGACCCAGTACTTC. It codes for CASSLPLRGGKETQYF.

The gene calls are TRBV6-5 and TRBJ1-1; 7 positions agree with TRBD1. After removal of 8 bases from V and 5 bases from J, the junction contained 11 bases not matched to a gene. CDR1 is MNHEY, CDR2 SVGAGI, per germline. This CDR3 contains 14 residues. In DNA, the CDR3 is TGTGCCAGCCGGGAACAGGGGTTAAGGACTGAAGCTTTCTTT. Protein product: CASREQGLRTEAFF.

This clone was observed a few times. The chain recombines TRBV6-1 with TRBJ1-5; D not certain. V lost 2 bases and J lost 7, with 9 bases in between. Germline-derived CDR1 and CDR2 are MNHNS and SASEGT. This CDR3 spans 13 amino acids. CDR3 loop: CASSETGAQPQHF. For the CDR3, the DNA is TGTGCCAGCAGTGAAACGGGAGCACAGCCCCAGCATTTT.

To note about this clone: A much larger clone is a single base away; this may be a read error. It is unclear where the CDR3 begins or ends on the DNA, so no DNA is shown, and the CDR3 is as TCRdb lists it. Other DNA sequences from this sample encode an identical CDR3 as well. The rearrangement uses TRBV7-8 and TRBJ1-5. The germline CDR1 and CDR2 sequences are SGHVS and FQNEAQ. The CDR3 adds up to 15 amino acids, both ends counted. This CDR3 is CASSLVGGGNQPQHF.

The genes are TRBV4-1 and TRBJ2-7; D remains ambiguous. Germline lookup yields CDR1 MGHRA and CDR2 YSYEKL. V lost 5 bases and J 0 bases, leaving 17 bases between the germline ends. CDR3 length equals 16 residues. The CDR3 region is CASSEIRYSLSYEQYF. The DNA for the CDR3 is TGCGCCAGCAGCGAGATACGGTACAGCCTCTCCTACGAGCAGTACTTC.

This chain joins TRBV28 and TRBJ2-7; D might be TRBD2 (5 bases). V lost 3 bases and J lost 2, with 14 bases in between. Germline values: CDR1 MDHEN, CDR2 SYDVKM. The CDR3 loop spans 15 amino acids. CDR3 nucleotide sequence: TGTGCCAGCAGTTTCCTCCGGACTGCTCCCTACGAGCAGTACTTC. Translation: CASSFLRTAPYEQYF.

V is TRBV28 and J is TRBJ2-5; 14 positions match TRBD2. J lost 6 bases, V lost 2 bases, and 11 bases had no gene match. Germline-derived CDR1 and CDR2 are MDHEN and SYDVKM. The CDR3 extends over 18 amino acids. CDR3 loop: CASSLHAYGTSGRQTQYF. In DNA, the CDR3 is TGTGCCAGCAGTTTACACGCATATGGGACTAGCGGGAGACAGACCCAGTACTTC.

This clone has more than one count but fewer than ten. V is TRBV28 and J is TRBJ2-7; D is ambiguous. Germline CDR1 reads MDHEN; CDR2 reads SYDVKM. The V gene lost 8 bases and the J gene lost 0 bases, with 5 bases spanning the gap. The CDR3 totals 11 residues. The CDR3 loop reads CASGYSYEQYF. Written as DNA, the CDR3 is TGTGCCAGCGGCTACTCCTACGAGCAGTACTTC.

The chain has TRBV6-5 and TRBJ1-4, with 9 bases identical to TRBD1. V was clipped by 6 bases and J by 7 bases; unmatched bases: 6. The germline V gene encodes CDR1 MNHEY and CDR2 SVGAGI. CDR3 length equals 14 residues. The CDR3 reads CASRPTGGSEKLFF. The CDR3 DNA follows: TGTGCCAGCAGACCCACAGGGGGCAGTGAAAAACTGTTTTTT.

This chain uses TRBV7-3 with TRBJ2-6; TRBD1 or TRBD2 may be the D gene (5 bases each). The V gene lost 0 bases and the J gene lost 0 bases, with 12 bases spanning the gap. Germline CDR1 and CDR2: SGHTA and FQGTGA. The CDR3 covers 18 residues. In nucleotides, the CDR3 is TGTGCCAGCAGCTTAACAGGGGACCTGATCTCTGGGGCCAACGTCCTGACTTTC. Residues: CASSLTGDLISGANVLTF.

The chain couples TRBV19 to TRBJ1-3; TRBD1 matches 10 bases. Germline assignment: CDR1 LNHDA and CDR2 SQIVND (reference sequence). CDR3 size: 17 residues. The V segment lost 7 bases and the J segment 4 bases; nucleotides outside the gene matches: 13. CDR3 nucleotide sequence: TGTGCCAGTAATCCCCTTCGGGACAGGGGAGGAGGAAACACCATATATTTT. Its translation: CASNPLRDRGGGNTIYF.

This clone is a singleton in its sample. The rearrangement links TRBV15 to TRBJ2-2; D call uncertain. Germline V gene sequence: CDR1 LNHNV, CDR2 YYDKDF (reference sequence). The CDR3 is 16 residues long. Trimming took off 1 base at V and 1 base at J, with 10 bases between the two ends. The CDR3 here is CATSRGARMNTGELFF. Written as DNA, the CDR3 is TGTGCCACCAGCAGAGGTGCTCGAATGAACACCGGGGAGCTGTTTTTT. Based on the CDR3 plus reference TRBV15 and TRBJ2-2, the full variable domain is DAMVIQNPRYQVTQFGKPVTLSCSQTLNHNVMYWYQQKSSQAPKLLFHYYDKDFNNEADTPDNFQSRRPNTSFCFLDIRSPGLGDTAMYLCATSRGARMNTGELFFGEGSRLTVL.

The V and J genes are TRBV18 and TRBJ2-4; 7 bases map to TRBD1. Germline V gene sequence: CDR1 KGHSH, CDR2 LQKENI. The CDR3 runs to 18 residues. The trim removed 6 bases at V and 0 bases at J, leaving 14 bases unmatched. CDR3 loop: CASSQDRLLDLAKNIQYF. The CDR3 region has the DNA TGTGCCAGCTCTCAGGACAGGCTCCTAGACTTAGCCAAAAACATTCAGTACTTC.

This sequence joins TRBV10-3 and TRBJ1-3; D not certain. The CDR3 runs 16 residues. V shed 2 bases and J shed 0 bases, with 11 bases lying between them. CDR1 is ENHRY, CDR2 SYGVKD, per germline. This CDR3 is CAISEGPRSSGNTIYF. In nucleotides, the CDR3 is TGTGCCATCAGTGAGGGCCCGAGAAGCTCTGGAAACACCATATATTTT.

The chain carries TRBV5-8 and TRBJ1-2; D remains unclear. V lost 1 base and J lost 7, with 17 bases in between. The CDR3 runs 15 residues. From germline, CDR1 is SGHTS and CDR2 YDEGEE. The CDR3, as DNA: TGTGCCAGCAGCTTGTACTCAGCCGCGCCTAGTGGCTACACCTTC. This sequence encodes CASSLYSAAPSGYTF.

The CDR3 region is CASSLAGVQETQYF. CDR3 DNA: TGCGCCAGCAGCTTGGCCGGGGTCCAAGAGACCCAGTACTTC. The V and J genes are TRBV5-1 and TRBJ2-5; D is possibly TRBD2 (5 bases). The ends were cut back, 0 bases at V and 1 base at J, with 7 bases in the middle. CDR3 length equals 14 residues. Germline V gene sequence: CDR1 SGHRS, CDR2 YFSETQ.

The chain employs TRBV7-2 and TRBJ1-2, with D perhaps matching TRBD1 (5 bases). Per germline, CDR1 SGHTA and CDR2 FQGNSA. This CDR3 region has 13 residues. The germline V and J ends were trimmed by 3 bases and 5 bases, with 10 bases remaining between them. The DNA of the CDR3 is TGTGCCAGCAGCTTTTCAGGGCGGTATGGCTACACCTTC. Translation: CASSFSGRYGYTF. The whole variable domain, remainder taken from reference TRBV7-2 and TRBJ1-2, is GAGVSQSPSNKVTEKGKDVELRCDPISGHTALYWYRQSLGQGLEFLIYFQGNSAPDKSGLPSDRFSAERTGGSVSTLTIQRTQQEDSAVYLCASSFSGRYGYTFGSGTRLTVV.

This chain connects TRBV7-2 to TRBJ1-1; D is perhaps TRBD1 (5 bases). V gave up 6 bases and J gave up 4 bases, with 15 bases separating them. This CDR3 has 14 residues. CDR1 is SGHTA, CDR2 FQGNSA, per germline. The CDR3 reads CASSRTSGSTEAFF. DNA of the CDR3: TGTGCCAGCAGTAGGACATCCGGGAGCACTGAAGCTTTCTTT.

The rearrangement links TRBV10-1 to TRBJ2-2; no definite D call. The V gene's germline CDR1 is WNHNN and CDR2 SYGVQD (reference sequence). The CDR3 length is 13 residues. The V gene lost 0 bases and the J gene lost 6 bases, with 5 bases spanning the gap. CDR3 coding DNA: TGCGCCAGCAGTGAGTCTTTTGCCGGGGAGCTGTTTTTT. Protein: CASSESFAGELFF.

The chain combines TRBV28 with TRBJ1-2, with D unresolved. This CDR3 spans 12 amino acids. The V and J ends lost 6 bases and 8 bases respectively, with 13 bases between them. Germline values: CDR1 MDHEN, CDR2 SYDVKM. The CDR3 reads CASSPLEGGYTF. The CDR3 nucleotides are TGTGCCAGCAGCCCACTGGAGGGCGGCTACACCTTC.

The CDR3 DNA is TGTGCCAGTAGTATACGGGGGGACACTAATAGCAATCAGCCCCAGCATTTT. Its protein is CASSIRGDTNSNQPQHF. The gene calls are TRBV19 and TRBJ1-5; tentatively, D is TRBD1 (6 bases). Trimming took 2 bases from V and 0 from J, leaving 14 bases between them. The CDR3 consists of 17 residues. Germline values: CDR1 LNHDA, CDR2 SQIVND (reference sequence).